This T cell receptor (beta chain) originates from a study of blood T cell repertoires in COVID-19. Looking at the study overall: The United States, Italy and Spain were the sources of the acute and convalescent COVID-19 samples. In each case, the material was cDNA or gDNA derived from T cells, B-cell-depleted T cells, or PBMCs.

The ends were cut back, 4 bases at V and 0 bases at J, with 8 bases in the middle. The CDR3 runs to 14 residues. Germline V gives CDR1 SGDLS, CDR2 YYNGEE. Under the authors' procedure: The assay estimated nucleated cells by amplifying reference gene primers. TCRdb's copy holds only in-frame clones and misses some; the assay was immunoSEQ multiplex PCR. The V and J calls and the clone size are those of that table, but D and trimming were determined from the DNA. The sample records about 130,000 clones, approximately 80% being singletons. The rearrangement links TRBV9 to TRBJ1-3; D is ambiguous. Material for sequencing was peripheral blood. This receptor was taken from a woman aged 55-69 years with active or convalescent COVID-19. The CDR3 DNA follows: TGTGCCAGCAGCATAACTGGCTCTGGAAACACCATATATTTT. Its translation: CASSITGSGNTIYF.